Shown below are 22 T cell receptor beta chains from a single sample sequenced in a study of human thymus T cells (dated by TCRdb to 2020 to 2022). Thymus tissue was collected as surgical resects that were removed during corrective cardiac surgery. The library relied on the immunoSEQ multiplex PCR assay. The table comes from immuneACCESS by way of TCRdb, which keeps in-frame sequences with V and J called. Part of the clones is missing from these tables; in studies checked, under half for an unresolved V gene and the rest for unknown reasons. The sample includes 120,000 or so clones, with over 85% observed a single time. The top ten clonotypes cover under 0.025% of the sample. Sequencing input: thymus tissue. These receptors all come from a boy in the first two years of life with a congenital heart defect but otherwise immunologically healthy.

As DNA, the CDR3 is TGTGCCAGCAGCACCTGGAGCACAGATACGCAGTATTTT. This encodes CASSTWSTDTQYF. V is TRBV7-9 and J is TRBJ2-3; D is unresolved. V lost 5 bases and J lost 0, with 6 bases in between. The CDR3 is 13 amino acids. Germline CDR1 SEHNR, CDR2 FQNEAQ (reference sequence).

The chain links TRBV6-1 to TRBJ1-4, with 8 bases matching TRBD1. The CDR3 contains 17 residues. V gave up 2 bases and J gave up 8 bases; unmatched junction bases: 13. From germline, CDR1 is MNHNS and CDR2 SASEGT. The CDR3 DNA reads as TGTGCCAGCAGTGAAAAATGCGGCGACAGGGGTAGGGAAAAACTGTTTTTT. Translation: CASSEKCGDRGREKLFF.

A few counts support this clone. The genes are TRBV2 and TRBJ1-4; D not certain. This CDR3 spans 16 amino acids. From germline, CDR1 is SNHLY and CDR2 FYNNEI. Trimming left V 8 bases short and J 4 bases short, with 20 bases between. The CDR3 spells CASRTAPTVDNEKLFF. In DNA form, the CDR3 reads TGTGCCAGCCGGACGGCCCCAACAGTGGATAATGAAAAACTGTTTTTT. Using reference TRBV2 and TRBJ1-4 for the parts outside the CDR3, the full variable domain is EPEVTQTPSHQVTQMGQEVILRCVPISNHLYFYWYRQILGQKVEFLVSFYNNEISEKSEIFDDQFSVERPDGSNFTLKIRSTKLEDSAMYFCASRTAPTVDNEKLFFGSGTQLSVL.

The chain recombines TRBV6-6 with TRBJ1-5; 11 positions agree with TRBD1. The CDR3 extends over 16 amino acids. From germline, CDR1 is MNHNY and CDR2 SVGAGI (reference sequence). After removal of 8 bases from V and 4 bases from J, the junction contained 10 bases not matched to a gene. CDR3 nucleotide sequence: TGTGCCAGCGGACCTCGGACAGGGGGCAGGAATCAGCCCCAGCATTTT. Translating it yields CASGPRTGGRNQPQHF.

The CDR3, as DNA: TGTGCCAGCAGTCCCTCGGGGGAGAGGGATTCCTACGAGCAGTACTTC. This sequence encodes CASSPSGERDSYEQYF. This chain uses TRBV28 with TRBJ2-7; TRBD2 is a possible D gene (6 bases). Per the germline V gene, CDR1 is MDHEN and CDR2 is SYDVKM. The CDR3 is 16 amino acids. V was cut by 5 bases and J by 1 base, with 18 bases left in between.

V is TRBV6-5 and J is TRBJ1-1, with 8 bases aligning to TRBD1. In germline, CDR1 is MNHEY, CDR2 SVGAGI. The CDR3 covers 15 residues. J was trimmed by 5 bases and V by 5 bases; bases with no gene match: 10. Here the CDR3 reads CASSADREEETEAFF. The CDR3 nucleotides read TGTGCCAGCAGTGCGGACAGGGAGGAAGAGACTGAAGCTTTCTTT.

The CDR3 coding sequence is TGTGCCAGCAGCCAACAGGGGGGCTCCTACAATGAGCAGTTCTTC. Protein: CASSQQGGSYNEQFF. The J gene is TRBJ2-1, the V gene TRBV7-3; TRBD1 matches at 8 bases. V shed 5 bases and J 0 bases; nucleotides not matched to a gene: 3. Germline-derived CDR1 and CDR2 are SGHTA and FQGTGA. The length of the CDR3 is 15 residues.

This sequence joins TRBV28 and TRBJ2-1; D is unclear. Trimming cost V 2 bases and J 0 bases, with 8 bases left between them. The CDR3 contains 15 residues. From germline, CDR1 is MDHEN and CDR2 SYDVKM. The CDR3 DNA is TGTGCCAGCAGTTTAGGCCGTAGCTCCTACAATGAGCAGTTCTTC. Residues: CASSLGRSSYNEQFF.

V is TRBV28 and J is TRBJ1-1, with 7 nucleotides matching TRBD1. CDR1 and CDR2 from the germline V gene are MDHEN and SYDVKM. V was pared by 5 bases and J by 5 bases, with 14 bases of the junction left unmatched. CDR3 length equals 16 residues. The CDR3 nucleotides are TGTGCCAGCAGTGAGATATCCCAGGGGGTGCGGACTGAAGCTTTCTTT. It specifies CASSEISQGVRTEAFF.

The rearrangement links TRBV4-1 to TRBJ2-6; D remains ambiguous. The CDR3 totals 19 residues. Per germline, CDR1 MGHRA and CDR2 YSYEKL. The V and J ends lost 0 bases and 0 bases respectively, with 15 bases between them. The CDR3 DNA sequence: TGCGCCAGCAGCCAAGATGGATCTCCCCTGGGCTCTGGGGCCAACGTCCTGACTTTC. Its protein product is CASSQDGSPLGSGANVLTF.

The chain recombines TRBV21-1 with TRBJ1-5. TRBV21-1 is deemed a pseudogene. The CDR3 contains 16 residues. The CDR3 protein is CASSKVGGGCNQPQHF. DNA for the CDR3: TGTGCCAGCAGCAAAGTCGGGGGGGGCTGCAATCAGCCCCAGCATTTT.

The chain links TRBV11-2 to TRBJ2-7; a possible D gene is TRBD1 (6 bases). CDR3 length: 14 amino acids. The ends were cut back, 4 bases at V and 3 bases at J, with 13 bases in the middle. Germline-derived CDR1 and CDR2 are SGHAT and FQNNGV. The CDR3: CASSSWFRGYEQYF. The CDR3 bases are TGTGCCAGCAGCTCTTGGTTCAGGGGCTACGAGCAGTACTTC.

This clone has just one count. The limits of the CDR3 on the DNA are not certain, so only TCRdb's listed CDR3 is given. The chain couples TRBV28 to TRBJ2-7; the D call in the table, TRBD2, was not verified against the DNA. The CDR3 numbers 21 amino acids, ends counted. Germline V gene data show CDR1 as MDHEN and CDR2 as SYDVKM. This chain's CDR3 is CASSLLRAEGEEAQVYYEQYF.

This chain uses TRBV7-9 with TRBJ2-7; TRBD2 aligns across 9 bases. With 4 bases clipped from V and 1 base from J, the junction kept 5 bases outside the gene matches. CDR1 is SEHNR and CDR2 is FQNEAQ in the germline V gene (reference sequence). CDR3 size: 15 residues. CDR3 DNA: TGTGCCAGCAGCTCCTGTAGCGGGGGATCCTACGAGCAGTACTTC. Translated, it gives CASSSCSGGSYEQYF.

This clone was counted once. The V and J genes are TRBV7-2 and TRBJ2-5; D is possibly TRBD1 or TRBD2 (5 bases each). CDR3 length equals 17 residues. Germline V gene data show CDR1 as SGHTA and CDR2 as FQGNSA. The V end lost 2 bases, the J end lost 2 bases, and 18 bases lay between the germline ends. The CDR3 loop reads CASSLSRVGEFQETQYF. CDR3 coding DNA: TGTGCCAGCAGCTTATCAAGGGTGGGGGAGTTTCAAGAGACCCAGTACTTC.

This sequence joins TRBV4-3 and TRBJ1-1; no clear D. V lost 0 bases and J lost 2, with 10 bases in between. This CDR3 is built from 15 residues. The V gene's germline CDR1 is LGHNA and CDR2 YSLEER. CDR3 nucleotide sequence: TGCGCCAGCAGCCAAGATTTCTCCAGTAACACTGAAGCTTTCTTT. Translating it yields CASSQDFSSNTEAFF.

This clone was detected a few times. The chain is built from TRBV7-6 and TRBJ2-2, with 11 bases matching TRBD2. J gave up 6 bases and V 1 base, and 7 bases lay outside the gene matches. Germline CDR1 is SGHVS and CDR2 is FNYEAQ. The CDR3 covers 17 residues. The CDR3 nucleotides read TGTGCCAGCAGCTTAGGTCTAGCGGGGGGAATCCCCGGGGAGCTGTTTTTT. Translation: CASSLGLAGGIPGELFF.

This chain connects TRBV2 to TRBJ1-5; D perhaps matches TRBD1 (6 bases). Germline CDR1 and CDR2: SNHLY and FYNNEI. This CDR3 is built from 15 residues. V shed 7 bases and J shed 2 bases, with 15 bases lying between them. CDR3 in DNA: TGTGCCAGCATGGCCAGGGGAGAGGGCAATCAGCCCCAGCATTTT. Amino acid sequence: CASMARGEGNQPQHF. Based on the CDR3 plus reference TRBV2 and TRBJ1-5, the full variable domain is EPEVTQTPSHQVTQMGQEVILRCVPISNHLYFYWYRQILGQKVEFLVSFYNNEISEKSEIFDDQFSVERPDGSNFTLKIRSTKLEDSAMYFCASMARGEGNQPQHFGDGTRLSIL.

The chain couples TRBV27 to TRBJ1-6, with unresolved D. Germline CDR1 reads MNHEY; CDR2 reads SMNVEV (reference sequence). With 6 bases removed from V and 0 bases from J, the gap between germline ends came to 18 bases. The CDR3 runs to 18 residues. The CDR3 bases are TGTGCCAGCAGGGGCGCAGAACCACGAAGCTCCTATAATTCACCCCTCCACTTT. Its translation: CASRGAEPRSSYNSPLHF.

The V call is TRBV11-2, the J call TRBJ2-1; D is uncertain. The CDR3 is 16 amino acids. Between the trimmed V and J ends, which lost 2 bases and 6 bases, there was a span of 17 bases. The V gene's germline CDR1 is SGHAT and CDR2 FQNNGV. CDR3: CASSLWHLEASNEQFF. CDR3 nucleotides: TGTGCCAGCAGCTTATGGCACCTTGAGGCTAGCAATGAGCAGTTCTTC. Variable domain in full (rest from reference TRBV11-2 and TRBJ2-1): EAGVAQSPRYKIIEKRQSVAFWCNPISGHATLYWYQQILGQGPKLLIQFQNNGVVDDSQLPKDRFSAERLKGVDSTLKIQPAKLEDSAVYLCASSLWHLEASNEQFFGPGTRLTVL.

The chain links TRBV14 to TRBJ2-5, with D perhaps TRBD1 (6 bases). Germline CDR1 is SGHDN and CDR2 is FVKESK. The CDR3 sequence is 15 residues long. Trimming left V 0 bases short and J 3 bases short, with 11 bases between. The CDR3 coding sequence is TGTGCCAGCAGCCAAGAACTCCGGGACAAAGAGACCCAGTACTTC. It translates to CASSQELRDKETQYF.

The rearrangement uses TRBV7-2 and TRBJ1-1; D is ambiguous. V lost 6 bases, J lost 8 bases, and 7 bases lay in between. The CDR3 is 10 amino acids. Germline CDR1 and CDR2: SGHTA and FQGNSA. CDR3 coding DNA: TGTGCCAGCAGTTGGGAAGAAGCTTTCTTT. Protein product: CASSWEEAFF.